This T cell receptor (beta chain) was sequenced for a study of T cell changes during pregnancy in multiple sclerosis. Generated by immunoSEQ multiplex PCR, the TCRdb table keeps only in-frame clones and is missing some. The data hold tens of thousands of clones, with about 92% observed a single time. This clone was counted once. This CDR3 contains 14 residues. Germline CDR1 MNHEY, CDR2 SMNVEV (reference sequence). Trimming left V 3 bases short and J 5 bases short, with 10 bases between. The chain employs TRBV27 and TRBJ2-2, with D maybe TRBD1 (6 bases). This sample comprised peripheral blood, obtained before pregnancy. The source of this sequence is a female donor with multiple sclerosis, enrolled in a pregnancy study. The CDR3, as DNA: TGTGCCAGCAGTTTGTCAGGGGCGACCGGGGAGCTGTTTTTT. Protein sequence: CASSLSGATGELFF.